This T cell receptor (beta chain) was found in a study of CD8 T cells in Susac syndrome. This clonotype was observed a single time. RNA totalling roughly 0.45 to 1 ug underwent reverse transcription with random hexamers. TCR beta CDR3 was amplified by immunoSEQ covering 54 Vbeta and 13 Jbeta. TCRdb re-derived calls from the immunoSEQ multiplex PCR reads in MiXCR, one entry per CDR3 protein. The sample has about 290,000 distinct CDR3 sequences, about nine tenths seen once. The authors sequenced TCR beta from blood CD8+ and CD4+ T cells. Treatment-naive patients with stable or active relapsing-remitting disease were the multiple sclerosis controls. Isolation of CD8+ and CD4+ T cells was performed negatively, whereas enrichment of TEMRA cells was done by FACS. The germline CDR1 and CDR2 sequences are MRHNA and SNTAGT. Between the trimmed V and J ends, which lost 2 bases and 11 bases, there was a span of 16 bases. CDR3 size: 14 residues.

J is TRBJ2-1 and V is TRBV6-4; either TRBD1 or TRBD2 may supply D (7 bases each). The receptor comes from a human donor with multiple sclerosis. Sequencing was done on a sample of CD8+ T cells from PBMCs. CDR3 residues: CASSDQGGSGQQFF. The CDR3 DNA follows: TGTGCCAGCAGTGACCAGGGGGGGAGCGGTCAGCAGTTCTTC.